Following are 18 T cell receptor beta chains from one sample sequenced in a study of vaccination effects on CD4 cells after COVID-19. Generated by immunoSEQ multiplex PCR, the TCRdb table keeps only in-frame clones and is missing some. The sample holds roughly 42,000 clones, more than 60% seen once. Their antigen targets remain unknown. Expansion of antigen-specific CD4+ T cells with viral peptide pools was carried out by the ViraFEST assay before sequencing. Once cultured for approximately eleven days, the cells underwent separation to obtain CD4+ T cells. Vaccine recipients had no previous SARS-CoV-2 infection; their nucleocapsid antibodies were negative. The sequenced sample was CD4+ T cells from PBMCs cultured with HCoV-OC43 spike peptides, obtained before COVID-19 vaccination. Sample subset: HCoV-OC43 spike overlapping peptide pool stimulation. The receptors were gathered from a human donor who received a COVID-19 vaccine.

The V gene is TRBV3-1 (or the pseudogene TRBV3-2), the J gene TRBJ1-4; D is unresolved. V lost 5 bases to trimming and J lost 4 bases, with 11 bases between them. Germline V lookup: CDR1 LGHDT, CDR2 YNNKEL (reference sequence). The length of the CDR3 is 14 residues. The CDR3 nucleotides read TGTGCCAGCAGCTACCCGGGGAGTAATGAAAAACTGTTTTTT. It specifies CASSYPGSNEKLFF.

A single count supports this clone. This chain uses TRBV3-1 (or the pseudogene TRBV3-2) with TRBJ1-4, with D tentatively TRBD1 (5 bases). V lost 1 base, J lost 10 bases, and 16 bases lay in between. CDR1 is LGHDT, CDR2 YNNKEL, per germline (reference sequence). The CDR3 totals 15 residues. The CDR3 spells CASSQGLLVGGKLFF. CDR3 nucleotides: TGTGCCAGCAGCCAAGGCCTCCTGGTCGGGGGAAAACTGTTTTTT.

This chain joins TRBV6-1 and TRBJ1-4, with TRBD1 matching over 9 bases. The germline V gene encodes CDR1 MNHNS and CDR2 SASEGT. V lost 0 bases to trimming and J lost 5 bases; unmatched junction nucleotides: 4. There are 16 residues in the CDR3. For the CDR3, the DNA is TGTGCCAGCAGTGAAGCGCGGGGGACAGGGAATGAAAAACTGTTTTTT. Translated, it gives CASSEARGTGNEKLFF.

The gene calls are TRBV12-3 or TRBV12-4 and TRBJ2-7; 7 bases are a match to TRBD1. The CDR3 consists of 12 residues. The ends lost 5 bases at V and 11 bases at J; junction bases unmatched: 9. The CDR3 spells CASSAIEGQKYF. CDR3 coding DNA: TGTGCCAGCAGTGCCATTGAGGGACAGAAGTACTTC.

V gene TRBV28 combines with J gene TRBJ2-1; no clear D gene. CDR1 and CDR2 (germline): MDHEN, SYDVKM. The ends were cut back, 2 bases at V and 3 bases at J, with 17 bases in the middle. The CDR3 is made up of 17 amino acids. As DNA, the CDR3 is TGTGCCAGCAGTTTACGACAAAGCCTACTCTTCTACAATGAGCAGTTCTTC. It specifies CASSLRQSLLFYNEQFF.

This rearrangement joins TRBV7-2 to TRBJ2-7, with 14 bases identical to TRBD2. The CDR3 length is 13 residues. The junction had 3 bases not matched to a gene; V was cut back by 4 bases and J by 10 bases. Per germline, CDR1 SGHTA and CDR2 FQGNSA. This CDR3 is CASSSGLAGVQYF. The CDR3 DNA follows: TGTGCCAGCAGCTCGGGACTAGCGGGGGTCCAGTACTTC.

The CDR3 reads CASSGRTTNTEAFF. The DNA for the CDR3 is TGTGCCAGCAGTGGGAGGACGACGAACACTGAAGCTTTCTTT. This chain links TRBV2 with TRBJ1-1; D is unclear. V shed 4 bases and J shed 1 base, with 10 bases lying between them. Germline CDR1 SNHLY, CDR2 FYNNEI. The CDR3 is made up of 14 amino acids.

The chain employs TRBV5-6 and TRBJ2-3; 10 positions match TRBD2. V was pared by 8 bases and J by 1 base, with 10 bases of the junction left unmatched. The CDR3 consists of 16 residues. Germline values: CDR1 SGHDT, CDR2 YYEEEE. The CDR3 sequence: CASLSGLAGGTDTQYF. In DNA form, the CDR3 reads TGTGCCAGTCTCAGCGGTCTAGCGGGAGGCACAGATACGCAGTATTTT.

This clone was counted only a few times. Other DNA variants within this sample encode the same CDR3. This rearrangement joins TRBV28 to TRBJ1-2, with unresolved D. Trimming took 1 base from V and 4 from J, leaving 7 bases between them. CDR3 size: 13 residues. Per germline, CDR1 MDHEN and CDR2 SYDVKM. CDR3 DNA: TGTGCCAGCAGTTTATCCCTTCTCTATGGCTACACCTTC. Translated, it gives CASSLSLLYGYTF.

CDR3 loop: CASSYGPRGEQYF. CDR3 nucleotides: TGTGCCAGCAGTTACGGGCCTCGGGGCGAGCAGTACTTC. The chain combines TRBV6-5 with TRBJ2-7, with D perhaps matching TRBD2 (5 bases). CDR1 MNHEY and CDR2 SVGAGI come from the germline V gene. V lost 2 bases and J 6 bases, leaving 11 bases between the germline ends. The CDR3 extends over 13 amino acids.

The chain joins TRBV28 to TRBJ2-2, with unresolved D. Trimming took off 4 bases at V and 6 bases at J, with 9 bases between the two ends. Germline loops: CDR1 MDHEN, CDR2 SYDVKM. The CDR3 consists of 13 residues. In nucleotides, the CDR3 is TGTGCCAGCAGTTCCCCTGCGGCCGGGGAGCTGTTTTTT. This codes for CASSSPAAGELFF.

J is TRBJ1-2 and V is TRBV7-9, with D possibly matching TRBD1 (5 bases). This CDR3 is built from 15 residues. In germline, CDR1 is SEHNR, CDR2 FQNEAQ (reference sequence). The V end was cut by 6 bases, the J end by 2 bases, with 16 bases between. CDR3 amino acids: CASSLGGGGNYGYTF. Here the CDR3 DNA reads TGTGCCAGCAGTCTCGGGGGGGGAGGAAACTATGGCTACACCTTC. Full variable domain (missing parts from reference TRBV7-9 and TRBJ1-2): DTGVSQNPRHKITKRGQNVTFRCDPISEHNRLYWYRQTLGQGPEFLTYFQNEAQLEKSRLLSDRFSAERPKGSFSTLEIQRTEQGDSAMYLCASSLGGGGNYGYTFGSGTRLTVV.

The gene calls are TRBV18 and TRBJ1-3; D is unclear. This CDR3 comprises 13 residues. The V gene's germline CDR1 is KGHSH and CDR2 LQKENI. The germline V and J ends were trimmed by 10 bases and 2 bases, with 12 bases remaining between them. For the CDR3, the DNA is TGTGCCACCCAAGAGGGCCCTGGAAACACCATATATTTT. Translated: CATQEGPGNTIYF.

This chain joins TRBV12-3 or TRBV12-4 and TRBJ1-1, with D possibly TRBD1 on 5 matching bases. CDR3 size: 13 residues. Deletions cut 5 bases from V and 6 bases from J, with 13 bases between. CDR3 residues: CASSTVRQSEAFF. As DNA, the CDR3 is TGTGCCAGCAGTACAGTACGACAGTCTGAAGCTTTCTTT.

The chain uses TRBV7-9 and TRBJ2-3; D not certain. CDR3 size: 11 residues. CDR1 and CDR2 from the germline V gene are SEHNR and FQNEAQ (reference sequence). Trimming took off 5 bases at V and 2 bases at J, with 2 bases between the two ends. For the CDR3, the DNA is TGTGCCAGCAGCCTCACAGATACGCAGTATTTT. Its translation: CASSLTDTQYF.

V and J are TRBV5-5 and TRBJ2-6, with 9 positions matching TRBD2. V shed 0 bases and J 2 bases; nucleotides not matched to a gene: 3. Germline V gene data show CDR1 as SGHKS and CDR2 as YYEKEE (reference sequence). The CDR3 spans 17 residues. For the CDR3, the DNA is TGTGCCAGCAGCTTGGAAACTAGCGGGCCTGGGGCCAACGTCCTGACTTTC. Residues: CASSLETSGPGANVLTF.

The CDR3 nucleotides are TGTGCCAGCAGTTTATTTACGGGGAGTGGGTATAATTCACCCCTCCACTTT. It specifies CASSLFTGSGYNSPLHF. The chain links TRBV28 to TRBJ1-6; no clear D gene. The V gene lost 1 base and the J gene lost 4 bases, with 14 bases spanning the gap. Per the germline V gene, CDR1 is MDHEN and CDR2 is SYDVKM. The CDR3 is 17 amino acids.

The chain couples TRBV7-8 to TRBJ1-6, with TRBD1 as a possible D gene (6 bases). This CDR3 region has 14 residues. Germline CDR1 is SGHVS and CDR2 is FQNEAQ. V dropped 10 bases and J dropped 5 bases, with 15 bases sitting between them. This CDR3 is CATQPTGNNSPLHF. The DNA for the CDR3 is TGTGCCACCCAGCCAACAGGGAATAATTCACCCCTCCACTTT. The full variable domain, in which reference TRBV7-8 and TRBJ1-6 provide the parts outside the CDR3, is GAGVSQSPRYKVAKRGQDVALRCDPISGHVSLFWYQQALGQGPEFLTYFQNEAQLDKSGLPSDRFFAERPEGSVSTLKIQRTQQEDSAVYLCATQPTGNNSPLHFGNGTRLTVT.